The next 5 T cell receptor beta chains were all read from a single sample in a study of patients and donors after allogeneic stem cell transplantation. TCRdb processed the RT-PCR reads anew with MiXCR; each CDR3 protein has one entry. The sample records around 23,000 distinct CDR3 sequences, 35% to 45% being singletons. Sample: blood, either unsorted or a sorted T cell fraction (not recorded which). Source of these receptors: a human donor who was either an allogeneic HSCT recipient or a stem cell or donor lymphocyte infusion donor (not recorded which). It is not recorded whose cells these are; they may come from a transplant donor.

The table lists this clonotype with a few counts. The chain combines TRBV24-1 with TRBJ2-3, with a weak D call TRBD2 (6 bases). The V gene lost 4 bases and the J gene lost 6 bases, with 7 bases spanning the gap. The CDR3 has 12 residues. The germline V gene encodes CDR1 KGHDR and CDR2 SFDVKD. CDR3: CATSDLADTQYF. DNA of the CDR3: TGTGCCACCAGTGACCTAGCGGATACGCAGTATTTT.

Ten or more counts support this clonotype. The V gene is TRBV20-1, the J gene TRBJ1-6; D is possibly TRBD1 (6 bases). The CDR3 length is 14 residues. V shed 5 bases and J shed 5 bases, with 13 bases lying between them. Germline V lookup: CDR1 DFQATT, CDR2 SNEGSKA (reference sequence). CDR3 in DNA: TGCAGTGCTCCAACAGGGTCCCATAATTCACCCCTCCACTTT. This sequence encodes CSAPTGSHNSPLHF.

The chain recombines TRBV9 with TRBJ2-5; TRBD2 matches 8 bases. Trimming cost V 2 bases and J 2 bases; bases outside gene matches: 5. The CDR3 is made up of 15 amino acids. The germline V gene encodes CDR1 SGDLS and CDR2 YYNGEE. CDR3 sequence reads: CASSVGGAPQETQYF. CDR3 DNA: TGTGCCAGCAGCGTCGGGGGGGCCCCTCAAGAGACCCAGTACTTC.

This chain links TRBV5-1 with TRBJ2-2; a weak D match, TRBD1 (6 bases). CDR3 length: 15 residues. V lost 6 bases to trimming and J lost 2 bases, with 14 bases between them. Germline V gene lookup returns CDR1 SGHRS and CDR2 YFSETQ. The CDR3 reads CASTPGQINTGELFF. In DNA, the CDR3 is TGCGCCAGCACCCCCGGACAGATCAACACCGGGGAGCTGTTTTTT.

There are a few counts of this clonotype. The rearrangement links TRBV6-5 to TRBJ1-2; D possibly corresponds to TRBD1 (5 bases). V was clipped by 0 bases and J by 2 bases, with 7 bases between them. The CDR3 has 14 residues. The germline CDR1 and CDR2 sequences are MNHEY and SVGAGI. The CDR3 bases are TGTGCCAGCAGTTACTCGAAGGGGAACTATGGCTACACCTTC. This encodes CASSYSKGNYGYTF.